Described below is a single TCR beta chain sequence and its context. Generated by immunoSEQ multiplex PCR, the TCRdb table keeps only in-frame clones and is missing some. The table shows a few hundred thousand clones, with more than 85% occurring only once. Per the germline V gene, CDR1 is SGHNT and CDR2 is YENEEA. Unmatched junction bases numbered 12, after V lost 5 bases and J lost 6 bases. The CDR3 extends over 16 amino acids. The study drew participants aged roughly 18 to 89 years from fewer than 30 US areas. The study assigned cohorts using participant-reported clinical history. This entry comes from a study of blood T cell repertoires in COVID-19.

This TCR was sampled from a woman aged 25 to 39 who had recovered from COVID-19. V gene TRBV11-3 combines with J gene TRBJ2-1, with 8 bases lining up with TRBD2. The material sequenced was PBMCs or T cells enriched from blood (not recorded which). CDR3 nucleotide sequence: TGTGCCAGCAGCCCGCAAGCGGGAGTGGGGCTCAATGAGCAGTTCTTC. Amino acid sequence: CASSPQAGVGLNEQFF.